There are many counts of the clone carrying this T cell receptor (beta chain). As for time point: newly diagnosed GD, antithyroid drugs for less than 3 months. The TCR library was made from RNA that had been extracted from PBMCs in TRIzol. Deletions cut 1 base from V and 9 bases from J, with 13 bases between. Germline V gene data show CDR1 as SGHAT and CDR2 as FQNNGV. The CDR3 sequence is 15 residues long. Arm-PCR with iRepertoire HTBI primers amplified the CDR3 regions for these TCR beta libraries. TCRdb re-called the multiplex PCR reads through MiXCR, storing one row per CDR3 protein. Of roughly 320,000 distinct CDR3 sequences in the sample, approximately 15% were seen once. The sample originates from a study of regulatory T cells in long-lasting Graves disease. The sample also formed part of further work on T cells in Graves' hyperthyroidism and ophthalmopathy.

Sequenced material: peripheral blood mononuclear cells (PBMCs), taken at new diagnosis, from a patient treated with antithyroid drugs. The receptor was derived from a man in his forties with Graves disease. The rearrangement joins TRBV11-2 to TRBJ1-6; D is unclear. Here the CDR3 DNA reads TGTGCCAGCAGCTTAGGGCGAGGATTGGGTTCACCCCTCCACTTT. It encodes CASSLGRGLGSPLHF.